The 5 T cell receptor beta chains presented below share a single source sample, sequenced in a study of T cell responses to AZD1222 COVID-19 vaccine. Data came from immunoSEQ multiplex PCR; TCRdb stores just in-frame clones and leaves some out. The sample shows 130,000 to 150,000 clones, 85% to 90% of them seen only once. The sequenced sample was peripheral blood, obtained on day 0 of AZD1222 vaccination. The receptors were gathered from an adult in good health.

The CDR3 reads CASSSTGAPVNYGYTF. The CDR3 nucleotides are TGTGCCAGCAGTTCGACCGGGGCACCCGTTAACTATGGCTACACCTTC. V and J are TRBV6-5 and TRBJ1-2; a possible D gene is TRBD1 (5 bases). V was cut by 4 bases and J by 1 base, with 16 bases left in between. CDR1 MNHEY and CDR2 SVGAGI come from the germline V gene. The CDR3 consists of 16 residues.

This sequence joins TRBV6-5 and TRBJ2-1; 7 bases match TRBD2. With V trimmed by 2 bases and J by 8 bases, 9 bases remained unmatched. The CDR3 loop spans 15 amino acids. Germline loops: CDR1 MNHEY, CDR2 SVGAGI. The CDR3 loop reads CASSYPHRGEYEQFF. CDR3 DNA sequence: TGTGCCAGCAGTTACCCCCACCGGGGGGAGTATGAGCAGTTCTTC.

The rearrangement links TRBV13 to TRBJ2-5; no reliable D call. The CDR3 spans 14 residues. The germline V gene encodes CDR1 PRHDT and CDR2 FYEKMQ (reference sequence). V was cut by 2 bases and J by 2 bases, with 9 bases left in between. The CDR3 region has the DNA TGTGCCAGCAGCTTACGGCTCGGGCAAGAGACCCAGTACTTC. Protein sequence: CASSLRLGQETQYF.

This chain links TRBV28 with TRBJ1-4; the match to TRBD1 covers 7 bases. The V gene's germline CDR1 is MDHEN and CDR2 SYDVKM. The CDR3 is 16 amino acids. The junction had 7 bases not matched to a gene; V was cut back by 6 bases and J by 0 bases. The CDR3 DNA follows: TGTGCCAGCAGGGACGGGACAGCTGCAACTAATGAAAAACTGTTTTTT. Protein: CASRDGTAATNEKLFF.

The gene calls are TRBV14 and TRBJ1-2, with D maybe TRBD1 (6 bases). Per the germline V gene, CDR1 is SGHDN and CDR2 is FVKESK. The ends were cut back, 3 bases at V and 8 bases at J, with 13 bases in the middle. This CDR3 has 13 amino acids. The CDR3 region has the DNA TGTGCCAGCAGCCAGCTGGGACACCCGGGCTACACCTTC. Amino acids: CASSQLGHPGYTF.